This T cell receptor beta chain was documented in a study of PD-1 blockade in classical Hodgkin lymphoma. Findings of the study overall: Patients who responded completely had about the same baseline diversity as newly diagnosed patients.

Produced via immunoSEQ multiplex PCR; TCRdb's table is partial and in-frame only. The top ten clones hold around 7% of a sample with about 20,000 clones, around four fifths of them seen once. V dropped 8 bases and J dropped 3 bases, with 16 bases sitting between them. Germline V lookup: CDR1 GTSNPN, CDR2 SVGIG (reference sequence). CDR3 length equals 14 residues. As regards this clone: The antigen remains unidentified.

Time point: cycle 4 day 1 (C4D1), after less than seven weeks of nivolumab. Every one of the patients relapsed after autologous stem cell transplantation (brentuximab vedotin exposure was variable). Magnetic negative selection, applied to thawed PBMCs, was used to isolate the CD8+ T cells. This chain uses TRBV30 with TRBJ1-4; D call uncertain. This clonotype was obtained from a human donor with classical Hodgkin lymphoma. Source: CD8+ T cells from blood, taken before the fourth cycle of nivolumab. CDR3 sequence: CAASPESANEKLFF. The CDR3 region has the DNA TGTGCCGCCAGTCCCGAGAGTGCTAATGAAAAACTGTTTTTT. Combining the CDR3 with reference TRBV30 and TRBJ1-4 gives the whole variable domain SQTIHQWPATLVQPVGSPLSLECTVEGTSNPNLYWYRQAAGRGLQLLFYSVGIGQISSEVPQNLSASRPQDRQFILSSKKLLLSDSGFYLCAASPESANEKLFFGSGTQLSVL.